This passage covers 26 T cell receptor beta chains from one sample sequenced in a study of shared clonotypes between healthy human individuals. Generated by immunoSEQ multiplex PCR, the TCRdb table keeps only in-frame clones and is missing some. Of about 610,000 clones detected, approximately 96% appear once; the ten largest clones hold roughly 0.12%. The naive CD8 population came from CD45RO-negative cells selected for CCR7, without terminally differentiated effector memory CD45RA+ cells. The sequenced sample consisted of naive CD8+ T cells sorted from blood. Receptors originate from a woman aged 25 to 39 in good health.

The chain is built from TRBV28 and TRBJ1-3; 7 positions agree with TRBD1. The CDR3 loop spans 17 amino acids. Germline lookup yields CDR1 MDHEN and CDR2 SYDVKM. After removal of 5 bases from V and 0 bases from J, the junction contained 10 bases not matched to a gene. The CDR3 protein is CASSTNRGDVSGNTIYF. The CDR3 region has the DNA TGTGCCAGCAGTACGAACAGGGGCGACGTCTCTGGAAACACCATATATTTT.

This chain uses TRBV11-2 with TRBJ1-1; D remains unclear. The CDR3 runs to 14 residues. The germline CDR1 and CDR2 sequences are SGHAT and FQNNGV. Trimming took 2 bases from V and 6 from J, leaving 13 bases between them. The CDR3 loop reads CASSLLHGYSEAFF. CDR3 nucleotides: TGTGCCAGCAGCTTACTCCACGGGTATTCTGAAGCTTTCTTT. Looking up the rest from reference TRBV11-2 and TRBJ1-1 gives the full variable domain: EAGVAQSPRYKIIEKRQSVAFWCNPISGHATLYWYQQILGQGPKLLIQFQNNGVVDDSQLPKDRFSAERLKGVDSTLKIQPAKLEDSAVYLCASSLLHGYSEAFFGQGTRLTVV.

The CDR3 coding sequence is TGCAGCGTTGAAGATCGGATGGGACACTTCTCTGGAAACACCATATATTTT. It translates to CSVEDRMGHFSGNTIYF. The chain carries TRBV29-1 and TRBJ1-3; D is perhaps TRBD1 (6 bases). The CDR3 length is 17 residues. Between the trimmed V and J ends, which lost 0 bases and 0 bases, there was a span of 15 bases. Germline V gene data show CDR1 as SQVTM and CDR2 as ANQGSEA.

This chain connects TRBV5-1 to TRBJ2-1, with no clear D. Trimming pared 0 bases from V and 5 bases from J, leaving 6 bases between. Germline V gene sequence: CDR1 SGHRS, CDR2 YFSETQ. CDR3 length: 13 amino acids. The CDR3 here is CASSLDTDNEQFF. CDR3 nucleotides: TGCGCCAGCAGCTTGGACACCGACAATGAGCAGTTCTTC.

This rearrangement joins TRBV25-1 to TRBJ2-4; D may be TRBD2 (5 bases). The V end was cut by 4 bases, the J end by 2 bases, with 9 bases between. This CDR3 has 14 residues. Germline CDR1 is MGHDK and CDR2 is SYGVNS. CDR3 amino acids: CASSGRGTKNIQYF. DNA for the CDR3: TGTGCCAGCAGTGGACGAGGGACCAAAAACATTCAGTACTTC.

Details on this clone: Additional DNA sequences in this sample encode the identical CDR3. CDR3 sequence reads: CASSESVSSYEQYF. The CDR3, as DNA: TGCGCCAGCAGTGAGTCTGTCTCATCCTACGAGCAGTACTTC. The gene calls are TRBV10-1 and TRBJ2-7; D is unclear. The germline CDR1 and CDR2 sequences are WNHNN and SYGVQD (reference sequence). The ends were cut back, 0 bases at V and 1 base at J, with 7 bases in the middle. This CDR3 spans 14 amino acids.

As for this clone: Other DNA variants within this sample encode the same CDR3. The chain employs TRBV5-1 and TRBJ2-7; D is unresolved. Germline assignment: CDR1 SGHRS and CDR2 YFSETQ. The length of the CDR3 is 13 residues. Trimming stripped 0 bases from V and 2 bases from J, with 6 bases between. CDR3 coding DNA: TGCGCCAGCAGCTTGGCGCCAGCCTACGAGCAGTACTTC. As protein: CASSLAPAYEQYF.

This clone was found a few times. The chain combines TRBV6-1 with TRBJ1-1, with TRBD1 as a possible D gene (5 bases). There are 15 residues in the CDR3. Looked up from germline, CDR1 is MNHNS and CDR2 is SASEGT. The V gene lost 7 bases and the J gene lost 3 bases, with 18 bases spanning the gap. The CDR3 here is CASTTEIDSHTEAFF. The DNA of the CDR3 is TGTGCCAGCACCACAGAAATAGACAGCCACACTGAAGCTTTCTTT.

In DNA, the CDR3 is TGTGCCAGCGAAACATGGGTGAAGGACGAGCAGTACTTC. As protein: CASETWVKDEQYF. The V and J genes are TRBV25-1 and TRBJ2-7; D is uncertain. This CDR3 has 13 residues. V lost 8 bases and J 5 bases, leaving 16 bases between the germline ends. Germline CDR1 MGHDK, CDR2 SYGVNS.

This CDR3 is CASSLIVTGTRTEAFF. In DNA, the CDR3 is TGTGCCAGCAGTTTAATAGTAACAGGGACGAGGACTGAAGCTTTCTTT. The gene calls are TRBV28 and TRBJ1-1, with TRBD1 as a possible D gene (6 bases). CDR3 length: 16 amino acids. Germline assignment: CDR1 MDHEN and CDR2 SYDVKM. V was shortened by 2 bases and J by 5 bases, with 18 bases between the two germline ends.

CDR3 nucleotides: TGTGCCAGCAGCTCCTGGGACCGGAGTTATTCAAACACTGAAGCTTTCTTT. Its protein is CASSSWDRSYSNTEAFF. This chain links TRBV7-9 with TRBJ1-1; weak D call: TRBD1 (5 bases). This CDR3 contains 17 residues. Germline V gives CDR1 SEHNR, CDR2 FQNEAQ (reference sequence). V lost 4 bases to trimming and J lost 2 bases, with 20 bases between them.

The CDR3 bases are TGCAGCGCCGGGTATTACCAGCGTAGCGTTTACGAGCAGTACTTC. Its translation is CSAGYYQRSVYEQYF. The rearrangement links TRBV29-1 to TRBJ2-7, with D possibly TRBD2 on 5 matching bases. Trimming left V 7 bases short and J 4 bases short, with 23 bases between. The CDR3 length is 15 residues. Germline lookup yields CDR1 SQVTM and CDR2 ANQGSEA.

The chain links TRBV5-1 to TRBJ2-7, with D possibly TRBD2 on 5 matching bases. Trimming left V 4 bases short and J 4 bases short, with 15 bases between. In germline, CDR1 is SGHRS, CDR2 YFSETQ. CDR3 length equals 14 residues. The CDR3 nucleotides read TGCGCCAGCAGCATAAGACGGGATCAGTACGAGCAGTACTTC. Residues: CASSIRRDQYEQYF. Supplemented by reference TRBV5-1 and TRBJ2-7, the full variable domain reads KAGVTQTPRYLIKTRGQQVTLSCSPISGHRSVSWYQQTPGQGLQFLFEYFSETQRNKGNFPGRFSGRQFSNSRSEMNVSTLELGDSALYLCASSIRRDQYEQYFGPGTRLTVT.

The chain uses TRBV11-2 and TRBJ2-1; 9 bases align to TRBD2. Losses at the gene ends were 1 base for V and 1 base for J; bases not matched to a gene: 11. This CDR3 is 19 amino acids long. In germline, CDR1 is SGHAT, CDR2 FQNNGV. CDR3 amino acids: CASSLGGSGSNPSYNEQFF. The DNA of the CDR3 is TGTGCCAGCAGCTTAGGTGGTAGCGGGAGCAACCCTTCCTACAATGAGCAGTTCTTC.

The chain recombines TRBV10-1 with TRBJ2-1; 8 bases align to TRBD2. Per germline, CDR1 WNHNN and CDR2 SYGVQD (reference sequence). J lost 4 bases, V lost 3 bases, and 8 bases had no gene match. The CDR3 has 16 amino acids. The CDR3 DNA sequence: TGCGCCAGCAGTGAAGCGGGAGTTTCGCAGTACAATGAGCAGTTCTTC. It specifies CASSEAGVSQYNEQFF.

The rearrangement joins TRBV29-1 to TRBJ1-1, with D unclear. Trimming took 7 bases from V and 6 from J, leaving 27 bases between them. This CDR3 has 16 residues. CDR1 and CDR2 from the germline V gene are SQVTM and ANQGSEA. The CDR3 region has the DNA TGCAGCGCTGCATCCCCCGAGCCCACGGTTGTGTCTGAAGCTTTCTTT. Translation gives CSAASPEPTVVSEAFF.

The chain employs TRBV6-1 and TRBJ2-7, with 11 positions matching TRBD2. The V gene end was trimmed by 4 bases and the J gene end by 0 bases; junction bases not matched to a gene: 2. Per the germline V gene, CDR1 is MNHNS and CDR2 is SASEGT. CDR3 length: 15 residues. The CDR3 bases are TGTGCCAGCAGTGTGGGACTAGCGGCCTCCTACGAGCAGTACTTC. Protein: CASSVGLAASYEQYF.

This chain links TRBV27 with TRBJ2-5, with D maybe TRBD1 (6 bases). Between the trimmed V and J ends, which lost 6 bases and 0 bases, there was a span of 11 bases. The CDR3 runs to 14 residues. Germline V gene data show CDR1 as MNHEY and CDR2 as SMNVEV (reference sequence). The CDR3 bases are TGTGCCAGCAGCCTCGACAGGTACCAAGAGACCCAGTACTTC. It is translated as CASSLDRYQETQYF.

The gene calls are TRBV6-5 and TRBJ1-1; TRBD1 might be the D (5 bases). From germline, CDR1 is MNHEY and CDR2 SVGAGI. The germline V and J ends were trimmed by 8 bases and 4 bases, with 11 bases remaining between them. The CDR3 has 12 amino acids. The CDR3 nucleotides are TGTGCCAGCTACCGGGGGGGCACTGAAGCTTTCTTT. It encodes CASYRGGTEAFF.

The CDR3 here is CASSQSFRRQPNATNEKLFF. The CDR3 DNA follows: TGCGCCAGCAGTCAATCGTTTCGACGGCAGCCTAATGCAACTAATGAAAAACTGTTTTTT. The V gene is TRBV23-1, the J gene TRBJ1-4; D is unresolved. TRBV23-1 is marked as an open reading frame, function uncertain. V gave up 0 bases and J gave up 0 bases, with 20 bases separating them. The CDR3 sequence is 20 residues long.

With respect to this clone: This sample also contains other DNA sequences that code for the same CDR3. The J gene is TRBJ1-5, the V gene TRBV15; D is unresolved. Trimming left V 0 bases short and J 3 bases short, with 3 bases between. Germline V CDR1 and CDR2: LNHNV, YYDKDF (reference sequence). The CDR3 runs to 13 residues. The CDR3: CATSRDHNQPQHF. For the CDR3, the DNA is TGTGCCACCAGCAGAGACCACAATCAGCCCCAGCATTTT.

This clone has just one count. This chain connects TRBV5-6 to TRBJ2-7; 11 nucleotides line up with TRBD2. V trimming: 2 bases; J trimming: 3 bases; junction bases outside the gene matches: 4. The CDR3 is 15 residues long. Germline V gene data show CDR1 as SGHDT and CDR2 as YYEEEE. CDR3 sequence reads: CASSFKLAGVYEQYF. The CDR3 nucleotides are TGTGCCAGCAGCTTCAAACTAGCGGGAGTCTACGAGCAGTACTTC.

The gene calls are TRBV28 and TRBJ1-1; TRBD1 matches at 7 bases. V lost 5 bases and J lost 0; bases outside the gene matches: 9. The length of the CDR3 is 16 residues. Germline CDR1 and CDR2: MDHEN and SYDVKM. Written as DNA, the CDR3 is TGTGCCAGCAGTCAACAGGGGATAGGGCTGAACACTGAAGCTTTCTTT. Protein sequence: CASSQQGIGLNTEAFF.

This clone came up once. The CDR3 reads CASSPTGLAYEQYF. The CDR3 DNA sequence: TGTGCCAGCAGTCCTACGGGACTAGCCTACGAGCAGTACTTC. The V gene is TRBV28, the J gene TRBJ2-7; 8 bases are a match to TRBD2. Germline CDR1 is MDHEN and CDR2 is SYDVKM. With 5 bases clipped from V and 2 bases from J, the junction kept 5 bases outside the gene matches. The CDR3 totals 14 residues. Together with reference TRBV28 and TRBJ2-7, the CDR3 gives the full variable domain: DVKVTQSSRYLVKRTGEKVFLECVQDMDHENMFWYRQDPGLGLRLIYFSYDVKMKEKGDIPEGYSVSREKKERFSLILESASTNQTSMYLCASSPTGLAYEQYFGPGTRLTVT.

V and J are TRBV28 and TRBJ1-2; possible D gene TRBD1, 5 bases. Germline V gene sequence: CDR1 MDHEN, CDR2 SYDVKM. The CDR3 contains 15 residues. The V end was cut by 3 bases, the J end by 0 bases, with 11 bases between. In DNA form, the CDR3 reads TGTGCCAGCAGTTTGCTAGGGGAAGCTAACTATGGCTACACCTTC. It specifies CASSLLGEANYGYTF.

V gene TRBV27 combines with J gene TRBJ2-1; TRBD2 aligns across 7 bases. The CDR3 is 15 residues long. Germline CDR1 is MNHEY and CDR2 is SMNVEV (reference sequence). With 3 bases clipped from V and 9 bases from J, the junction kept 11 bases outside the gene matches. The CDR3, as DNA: TGTGCCAGCAGTTTCCTGACTAGCCTCCCCACTGAGCAGTTCTTC. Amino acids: CASSFLTSLPTEQFF.